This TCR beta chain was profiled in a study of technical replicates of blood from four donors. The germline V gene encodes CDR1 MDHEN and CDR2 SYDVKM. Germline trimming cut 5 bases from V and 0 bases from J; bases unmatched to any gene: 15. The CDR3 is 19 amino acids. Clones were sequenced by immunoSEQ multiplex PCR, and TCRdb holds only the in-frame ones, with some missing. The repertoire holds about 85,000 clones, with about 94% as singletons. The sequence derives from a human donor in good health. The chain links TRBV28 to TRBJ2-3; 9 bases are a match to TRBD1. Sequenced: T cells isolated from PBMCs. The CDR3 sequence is CASSRDRAGLRLSTDTQYF. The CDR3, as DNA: TGTGCCAGCAGTCGGGACAGGGCGGGATTGAGACTAAGCACAGATACGCAGTATTTT.